Listed here are 7 T cell receptor beta chains from one sample, sequenced in a study of T-cell reconstitution after alpha-beta-depleted transplantation in children. Unique molecular identifiers were incorporated when the TCRbeta library was constructed. Using its own MiXCR run on the PCR reads, TCRdb lists one record per CDR3 protein. The sample has about 310,000 distinct CDR3 sequences; approximately 23% are singletons. The sequenced sample was PBMCs, mostly from graft donor cells, obtained 180 days after TCRalphabeta/CD19-depleted stem cell transplant. The source is a male patient aged 5 to 17 who had a stem cell transplant for acute lymphoblastic leukemia, so the T cells may come from the graft donor.

The gene calls are TRBV6-1 and TRBJ2-7, with 11 bases that match TRBD2. Per germline, CDR1 MNHNS and CDR2 SASEGT. The CDR3 covers 14 residues. J was trimmed by 6 bases and V by 5 bases; bases with no gene match: 6. CDR3: CASSSSGRGVEQYF. The CDR3 DNA is TGTGCCAGCAGTAGTAGCGGGAGGGGGGTCGAGCAGTACTTC.

CDR3 coding DNA: TGCAGTGCTAGAGGGGTGGGTGGCTACACCTTC. Residues: CSARGVGGYTF. This rearrangement joins TRBV20-1 to TRBJ1-2; D not certain. This CDR3 comprises 11 residues. Germline assignment: CDR1 DFQATT and CDR2 SNEGSKA (reference sequence). V lost 1 base to trimming and J lost 7 bases, with 7 bases between them.

Only a few counts were recorded for this clonotype. The rearrangement links TRBV29-1 to TRBJ2-5; no reliable D call. CDR1 is SQVTM, CDR2 ANQGSEA, per germline. The CDR3 totals 12 residues. V was clipped by 4 bases and J by 1 base, with 7 bases between them. The CDR3 sequence is CSVALVQETQYF. CDR3 nucleotide sequence: TGCAGCGTTGCTCTGGTCCAAGAGACCCAGTACTTC.

V gene TRBV6-5 combines with J gene TRBJ2-7; 11 nucleotides line up with TRBD2. CDR1 MNHEY and CDR2 SVGAGI come from the germline V gene. The CDR3 is 16 residues long. The V and J ends lost 0 bases and 2 bases, in that order; junction bases with no gene match: 3. The CDR3 sequence is CASSYSTTSGTYEQYF. The DNA for the CDR3 is TGTGCCAGCAGTTACTCCACGACTAGCGGGACCTACGAGCAGTACTTC.

The table lists this clonotype with a few counts. The rearrangement links TRBV11-2 to TRBJ1-1, with D possibly matching TRBD1 (6 bases). CDR3 size: 17 residues. Deletions cut 2 bases from V and 3 bases from J, with 19 bases between. Germline assignment: CDR1 SGHAT and CDR2 FQNNGV. The chain's CDR3 is CASSLPLTGLVDTEAFF. In DNA form, the CDR3 reads TGTGCCAGCAGCTTACCCTTAACAGGGTTGGTGGACACTGAAGCTTTCTTT.

The V and J genes are TRBV25-1 and TRBJ2-7; 8 bases are shared with TRBD1. The CDR3 loop spans 15 amino acids. The trim removed 4 bases at V and 5 bases at J, leaving 10 bases unmatched. The germline gives CDR1 MGHDK, CDR2 SYGVNS. The CDR3 bases are TGTGCCAGCAGTGCATCCCCCTACAGGGGGGACGAGCAGTACTTC. Translation: CASSASPYRGDEQYF.

In this sample, this clonotype turned up a few times. J is TRBJ2-7 and V is TRBV20-1; D call uncertain. V lost 2 bases to trimming and J lost 7 bases, with 12 bases between them. The CDR3 sequence is 12 residues long. The germline V gene encodes CDR1 DFQATT and CDR2 SNEGSKA (reference sequence). The CDR3 coding sequence is TGCAGTGCTAGATTGAGCAAGTGGGAGCAGTACTTC. This gives the protein CSARLSKWEQYF.